The next 19 T cell receptor beta chains were all read from a single sample in a study of shared clonotypes between healthy human individuals. This table comes from immunoSEQ multiplex PCR, and its TCRdb copy is limited to in-frame clones, with some not included. The sample consists of 2.3 million or so clones, about 92% of them appearing once. Sequencing was done on a sample of naive CD4+ T cells from PBMCs. Subset reported: CD45RA+ positively selected. These receptor sequences come from a man between 18 and 29 years old in good health. Some clones in this sample may be carry-over from other donors' samples.

The chain links TRBV7-3 to TRBJ2-2, with 7 bases that match TRBD2. The V and J ends lost 5 bases and 4 bases, in that order; junction bases with no gene match: 7. The CDR3 covers 15 residues. In germline, CDR1 is SGHTA, CDR2 FQGTGA. The CDR3 reads CASSPYGGSTGELFF. CDR3 DNA sequence: TGTGCCAGCAGCCCCTACGGGGGGAGCACCGGGGAGCTGTTTTTT.

CDR3 nucleotides: TGCGCCAGCAGCTTGGTAATCGGATTGACTGAAGCTTTCTTT. Translation gives CASSLVIGLTEAFF. The J gene is TRBJ1-1, the V gene TRBV5-1; D is undetermined. Trimming took off 0 bases at V and 5 bases at J, with 11 bases between the two ends. Germline values: CDR1 SGHRS, CDR2 YFSETQ. This CDR3 has 14 amino acids.

This chain uses TRBV7-2 with TRBJ1-1; D unresolved. Between the trimmed V and J ends, which lost 4 bases and 4 bases, there was a span of 19 bases. The CDR3 runs 16 residues. Germline CDR1 is SGHTA and CDR2 is FQGNSA. The CDR3: CASSSGGTLSGTEAFF. In DNA, the CDR3 is TGTGCCAGCAGCTCGGGCGGAACTCTGTCTGGCACTGAAGCTTTCTTT.

The J gene is TRBJ2-1, the V gene TRBV10-3, with 14 bases matching TRBD2. The CDR3 runs 12 residues. The trim removed 10 bases at V and 9 bases at J, leaving 2 bases unmatched. CDR1 and CDR2 from the germline V gene are ENHRY and SYGVKD. The CDR3 region has the DNA TGTGCCACCGGACTAGCGGGAGGTGAGCAGTTCTTC. Translation gives CATGLAGGEQFF.

The V gene is TRBV6-1, the J gene TRBJ2-1; D is perhaps TRBD2 (6 bases). The germline V gene encodes CDR1 MNHNS and CDR2 SASEGT. CDR3 length: 15 residues. V was clipped by 2 bases and J by 6 bases, with 14 bases between them. The CDR3 is CASSELAPGGNEQFF. CDR3 nucleotides: TGTGCCAGCAGTGAACTAGCGCCTGGAGGCAATGAGCAGTTCTTC.

The rearrangement uses TRBV29-1 and TRBJ1-1, with 8 bases that match TRBD1. The germline gives CDR1 SQVTM, CDR2 ANQGSEA. The ends lost 7 bases at V and 5 bases at J; junction bases unmatched: 9. This CDR3 has 13 residues. The CDR3 loop is CSATQGGWTEAFF. CDR3 coding DNA: TGCAGCGCCACACAGGGGGGATGGACTGAAGCTTTCTTT. Looking up the rest from reference TRBV29-1 and TRBJ1-1 gives the full variable domain: SAVISQKPSRDICQRGTSLTIQCQVDSQVTMMFWYRQQPGQSLTLIATANQGSEATYESGFVIDKFPISRPNLTFSTLTVSNMSPEDSSIYLCSATQGGWTEAFFGQGTRLTVV.

The chain combines TRBV7-2 with TRBJ1-2, with D uncertain. V was shortened by 1 base and J by 6 bases, with 9 bases between the two germline ends. CDR3 length: 13 residues. Germline CDR1 is SGHTA and CDR2 is FQGNSA. The CDR3 region has the DNA TGTGCCAGCAGCTTAGGTGTCGGGGATGGCTACACCTTC. Residues: CASSLGVGDGYTF.

V and J are TRBV2 and TRBJ2-5; 7 nucleotides agree with TRBD1. V lost 8 bases to trimming and J lost 11 bases; unmatched junction nucleotides: 17. The CDR3 consists of 14 residues. CDR1 is SNHLY and CDR2 is FYNNEI in the germline V gene. CDR3 in DNA: TGTGCCAGCGGGATGGGGATGGGCGACAGGGCGCAGTACTTC. This gives the protein CASGMGMGDRAQYF.

The genes are TRBV19 and TRBJ2-5; 10 bases match TRBD2. Trimming cost V 5 bases and J 5 bases; bases outside gene matches: 14. This CDR3 has 17 residues. Germline V gene lookup returns CDR1 LNHDA and CDR2 SQIVND (reference sequence). CDR3 loop: CASSSRLAGNPGETQYF. For the CDR3, the DNA is TGTGCCAGTAGTTCAAGACTAGCGGGTAACCCGGGGGAGACCCAGTACTTC.

The rearrangement joins TRBV6-8 to TRBJ1-1; 8 positions agree with TRBD1. The CDR3 loop spans 20 amino acids. Germline V gene data show CDR1 as MNHGY and CDR2 as SAAAGT. V lost 6 bases to trimming and J lost 2 bases; unmatched junction nucleotides: 23. Here the CDR3 reads CASRPNGTGPRWGTNTEAFF. In DNA, the CDR3 is TGTGCCAGCAGACCGAACGGGACAGGACCTCGTTGGGGAACAAACACTGAAGCTTTCTTT.

The chain couples TRBV7-2 to TRBJ1-4; D is perhaps TRBD1 (5 bases). Germline CDR1 reads SGHTA; CDR2 reads FQGNSA. Trimming took off 5 bases at V and 3 bases at J, with 13 bases between the two ends. The CDR3 runs 15 residues. The CDR3 loop reads CASSPTRGANEKLFF. DNA for the CDR3: TGTGCCAGCAGCCCGACCCGAGGGGCTAATGAAAAACTGTTTTTT.

This sequence joins TRBV2 and TRBJ2-1, with a tentative D call TRBD2 (5 bases). Germline lookup yields CDR1 SNHLY and CDR2 FYNNEI. The CDR3 sequence is 15 residues long. V dropped 1 base and J dropped 8 bases, with 15 bases sitting between them. The CDR3, as DNA: TGTGCCAGCAGTGAAGGGCTAGCTAGTCAGGATGAGCAGTTCTTC. Protein product: CASSEGLASQDEQFF.

V usage is TRBV7-2 and J usage is TRBJ1-3; D is unclear. Trimming cost V 6 bases and J 4 bases, with 19 bases left between them. The CDR3 sequence is 16 residues long. Germline lookup yields CDR1 SGHTA and CDR2 FQGNSA. DNA for the CDR3: TGTGCCAGCAGTTTAAACCGAGGGTCGTCGGGAAACACCATATATTTT. This gives the protein CASSLNRGSSGNTIYF.

This chain joins TRBV9 and TRBJ1-5; D is perhaps TRBD1 (5 bases). The CDR3 extends over 17 amino acids. The ends were cut back, 1 base at V and 0 bases at J, with 14 bases in the middle. CDR1 SGDLS and CDR2 YYNGEE come from the germline V gene. CDR3 residues: CASSVKPGTDSNQPQHF. CDR3 nucleotides: TGTGCCAGCAGCGTAAAACCCGGGACGGATAGCAATCAGCCCCAGCATTTT.

This sequence joins TRBV27 and TRBJ2-7; 8 bases are a match to TRBD2. The CDR3 runs 15 residues. The V gene's germline CDR1 is MNHEY and CDR2 SMNVEV (reference sequence). With V trimmed by 2 bases and J by 6 bases, 9 bases remained unmatched. DNA for the CDR3: TGTGCCAGCAGTTTAGGGGGACTAGGGGGGCTCGAGCAGTACTTC. This codes for CASSLGGLGGLEQYF.

Concerning this clone: In the same sample, other DNA sequences code for this CDR3. This sequence joins TRBV7-9 and TRBJ2-7; unclear D gene. Trimming left V 2 bases short and J 0 bases short, with 5 bases between. Germline values: CDR1 SEHNR, CDR2 FQNEAQ (reference sequence). The CDR3 is 13 amino acids. DNA for the CDR3: TGTGCCAGCAGCTTAACGAACTCCTACGAGCAGTACTTC. Translated: CASSLTNSYEQYF.

This clone showed up just once. The chain has TRBV10-3 and TRBJ2-7; D gene unclear. Germline loops: CDR1 ENHRY, CDR2 SYGVKD. The CDR3 runs 13 residues. V lost 0 bases and J lost 3, with 6 bases in between. CDR3 region: CAISESARYEQYF. The DNA for the CDR3 is TGTGCCATCAGTGAGTCAGCCCGCTACGAGCAGTACTTC.

Concerning this clone: Other DNA sequences of this sample code for an identical CDR3. CDR3 sequence (DNA): TGTGCCAGCAGCGTAGGATTCTCTGGGGCCAACGTCCTGACTTTC. It yields the protein CASSVGFSGANVLTF. The chain has TRBV9 and TRBJ2-6; D unresolved. V lost 0 bases, J lost 0 bases, and 4 bases lay in between. The CDR3 is 15 amino acids. CDR1 and CDR2 from the germline V gene are SGDLS and YYNGEE. The whole variable domain, remainder taken from reference TRBV9 and TRBJ2-6, is DSGVTQTPKHLITATGQRVTLRCSPRSGDLSVYWYQQSLDQGLQFLIQYYNGEERAKGNILERFSAQQFPDLHSELNLSSLELGDSALYFCASSVGFSGANVLTFGAGSRLTVL.

V usage is TRBV28 and J usage is TRBJ2-2; TRBD1 might be the D (6 bases). The CDR3 loop spans 17 amino acids. V dropped 5 bases and J dropped 4 bases, with 20 bases sitting between them. Germline values: CDR1 MDHEN, CDR2 SYDVKM. Written as DNA, the CDR3 is TGTGCCAGCAGTCCTCCCCGGGCCAGGGGAGCCACCGGGGAGCTGTTTTTT. This encodes CASSPPRARGATGELFF.